This is a list of T cell receptor beta chains from one sample in a study of cytomegalovirus exposure and HLA in healthy donors. Here immunoSEQ multiplex PCR was the method, and the copy in TCRdb shows in-frame clones only, minus some. This repertoire shows approximately 97,000 clones, 78% found once; its top ten account for 4.1%. What was sequenced was PBMCs. The receptors were sampled from a woman between 35 and 50 years old in good health and CMV-seropositive. Each CDR3 is given with its conserved first and last residue. The D gene is left open where the match is weak. The size field is filled for only some rows; it gives once, few, many or a size class.

TRBJ1-5,.,TRBV6-6,.,TGTGCCAGCAGTTTGGGATCGGGAGGCAATCAGCCCCAGCATTTT,CASSLGSGGNQPQHF
TRBJ1-1,few,TRBV6-5,.,TGTGCCAGCAGGCCGGACAATTCAGGGCACACTGAAGCTTTCTTT,CASRPDNSGHTEAFF
TRBJ2-3,.,TRBV9,.,TGTGCCAGCAGCGGGGAGGATGGCACAGATACGCAGTATTTT,CASSGEDGTDTQYF
TRBJ2-1,.,TRBV7-8,TRBD1,TGTGCCAGCAGCCGACAGGGAAGCTCCTACAATGAGCAGTTCTTC,CASSRQGSSYNEQFF
TRBJ2-2,.,TRBV2,TRBD2,TGTGCCAGCAGGGGGACTAGCGGGAACACCGGGGAGCTGTTTTTT,CASRGTSGNTGELFF
TRBJ1-3,.,TRBV11-2,.,TGTGCCAGCAGCTTAGGAGGTTTCTCTGGAAACACCATATATTTT,CASSLGGFSGNTIYF
TRBJ2-1,once,TRBV28,TRBD1,TGTGCCAGCAGTTCCACGACAGGGGGCAAGTACAATGAGCAGTTCTTC,CASSSTTGGKYNEQFF
TRBJ2-5,.,TRBV9,TRBD1,TGTGCCAGCAGCCCCACCGGGACAGGTTGGGAGACCCAGTACTTC,CASSPTGTGWETQYF
TRBJ1-1,once,TRBV5-1,.,TGCGCCAGCAGCACAACAGAATACACTGAAGCTTTCTTT,CASSTTEYTEAFF
TRBJ1-3,.,TRBV6-1,TRBD1,TGTGCCAGCAGTGAAGTTGTGGGGATGGGACAGGGAAACACCATATATTTT,CASSEVVGMGQGNTIYF
TRBJ2-2,.,TRBV7-9,TRBD1,TGTGCCCGGGGGACAGGGGGCGTTAACACCGGGGAGCTGTTTTTT,CARGTGGVNTGELFF
TRBJ2-3,.,TRBV2,TRBD1,TGTGCCAGCAGCGTACAGGGGGCATATACGCAGTATTTT,CASSVQGAYTQYF
TRBJ2-1,.,TRBV7-3,TRBD2,TGTGCCAGCAGCTTACGACTAGCGGGAGTGAATGAGCAGTTCTTC,CASSLRLAGVNEQFF
TRBJ2-2,once,TRBV7-6,TRBD2,TGTGCCAGCGGGGGACTAGCGCGGGACACCGGGGAGCTGTTTTTT,CASGGLARDTGELFF
TRBJ2-6,.,TRBV5-4,.,TGTGCCAGCAGCTTGGGACAGGACCCTGGGGCCAACGTCCTGACTTTC,CASSLGQDPGANVLTF
TRBJ2-1,once,TRBV4-1,.,TGCGCCAGCAGCCCCCGAGTCGATGAGCAGTTCTTC,CASSPRVDEQFF
TRBJ1-1,.,TRBV11-3,.,TGTGCCAGCAGCTTCTCGGGTATCACTGAAGCTTTCTTT,CASSFSGITEAFF
TRBJ2-7,few,TRBV6-6,TRBD2,TGTGCCAGCAGCCTTCAGCGGGAGAGGAACGAGCAGTACTTC,CASSLQRERNEQYF
TRBJ2-1,.,TRBV2,.,TGTGCCAGCAGGTTACTCTACAATGAGCAGTTCTTC,CASRLLYNEQFF
TRBJ2-2,.,TRBV6-1,TRBD1,TGTGCCAGCTTCCGGGACAGGAACACCGGGGAGCTGTTTTTT,CASFRDRNTGELFF
TRBJ2-1,.,TRBV6-6,.,TGTGCCAGCAGTTATAGTCCGGGAGATCGCGATGAGCAGTTCTTC,CASSYSPGDRDEQFF
TRBJ2-2,.,TRBV18,TRBD1,TGTGCCAGCTCACCCCGCCGGACAGGGGACACCGGGGAGCTGTTTTTT,CASSPRRTGDTGELFF
TRBJ2-7,.,TRBV6-1,TRBD2,TGTGCCAGCAGTCCATTAGCGGGAGTGCGGTACGAGCAGTACTTC,CASSPLAGVRYEQYF
TRBJ2-1,.,TRBV4-1,TRBD2,TGCGCCAGCAGCCTTCCCCCGATAGCGGGAGGAAGAATGAAGCAGTTCTTC,CASSLPPIAGGRMKQFF
TRBJ1-5,.,TRBV19,TRBD1,TGTGCCAGCATGACTTATAACAGGGGGCTGAGCAATCAGCCCCAGCATTTT,CASMTYNRGLSNQPQHF
TRBJ1-5,.,TRBV2,.,TGTGCCAGCGAGCAGGGACTCAATCAGCCCCAGCATTTT,CASEQGLNQPQHF
TRBJ1-3,once,TRBV2,.,TGTGCCAGCAGTGCGACTCACTCTGGAAACACCATATATTTT,CASSATHSGNTIYF
TRBJ2-3,.,TRBV5-1,TRBD2,TGCGCCAGCAGCCCCCTAGCGGAAACTAGCACAGATACGCAGTATTTT,CASSPLAETSTDTQYF
TRBJ2-5,.,TRBV7-8,.,TGTGCCAGCAGCCCCGGGACATACCAAGAGACCCAGTACTTC,CASSPGTYQETQYF
TRBJ2-7,.,TRBV7-7,TRBD1,TGTGCTAGCAGCTATGGACAGGGTCCATACGAGCAGTACTTC,CASSYGQGPYEQYF
TRBJ2-7,.,TRBV2,TRBD1,TGTGCCAGCAGTGAGCAGGGACAGGACGAGCAGTACTTC,CASSEQGQDEQYF
TRBJ2-7,.,TRBV30,.,TGTGCCTGGGGACAGGGAGGGAGCGAGCAGTACTTC,CAWGQGGSEQYF
TRBJ1-1,.,TRBV9,.,TGTGCCAGCAGTAAAACGGGAGTTGATTTCGCTTTCTTT,CASSKTGVDFAFF
TRBJ1-3,.,TRBV28,.,TGTGCCAGCAGTTTACGGTCAGGTAGCTCTGGAAACACCATATATTTT,CASSLRSGSSGNTIYF
TRBJ2-1,once,TRBV14,.,TGTGCCAGCAGCCAAGAGAGGCCCTACAATGAGCAGTTCTTC,CASSQERPYNEQFF
TRBJ1-4,.,TRBV4-1,.,TGCGCCAGCAGCCAAGATTCCGATGAAAAACTGTTTTTT,CASSQDSDEKLFF
TRBJ1-3,.,TRBV30,.,TGTGCCTGGTCAAAAGAGCTTGGAAACACCATATATTTT,CAWSKELGNTIYF
TRBJ2-1,.,TRBV15,.,TGTGCCACCAGCAGAGACCAGGGACTTACCAATGAGCAGTTCTTC,CATSRDQGLTNEQFF
TRBJ2-1,few,TRBV6-5,.,TGTGCCAGCAGTAGCAACGAGCAGTTCTTC,CASSSNEQFF
TRBJ2-3,.,TRBV12-5,TRBD2,TGTGCCTCACGGGGGGGACCCGATACGCAGTATTTT,CASRGGPDTQYF
TRBJ2-7,.,TRBV29-1,.,TGCAGCGTTGAACGCGATTACAGGCAGTACTTC,CSVERDYRQYF
TRBJ1-2,once,TRBV6-1,.,TGTGCCATAAGACAGCATCAGAACTATGGCTACACCTTC,CAIRQHQNYGYTF
TRBJ1-4,.,TRBV19,TRBD1,TGTGCCAGTAGCATTGGACAGGCTACTAATGAAAAACTGTTTTTT,CASSIGQATNEKLFF